Sequencing of this TCR beta chain was carried out in a study of blood T cell repertoires in COVID-19 (dated by TCRdb to the early 2020s). Study-level background: The collaborator samples originated in the United States, Italy and Spain and spanned the acute and convalescent phases of COVID-19. A de-identified subject ID, COVID-19 status, age in years and sex were almost always included in the sample metadata. HLA class I and class II types, where available, came from metadata supplied by the sample provider rather than from assay-based typing. The dataset comprised deeply sampled blood TCRbeta repertoires from subjects exposed to, actively infected with, or recovered from COVID-19. The repertoires were released in a freely available public database meant as a resource for research on the immune response to SARS-CoV-2. Samples were obtained from the ongoing ImmuneRACE study (first 160 participants) and from about 1,300 subjects provided by 6 global collaborators. The prospective study material was composed of cDNA or gDNA derived from T cells, B-cell-depleted T cells, or PBMCs. Study-wide findings and limitations: The quantity of clinical and demographic metadata differed by source and by participant and was supplied without curation.

TCRbeta CDR3 regions were amplified from genomic DNA by means of the immunoSEQ Assay, a bias-controlled multiplex PCR. Under the source paper's analysis protocol: The number of nucleated cells in each sample was estimated by amplification of reference gene primers within the assay. To quantify the absolute abundance of each unique TCRbeta CDR3 rearrangement, sequence reads were collapsed and filtered. For each sample, productive Simpson clonality was calculated as the square root of Simpson's diversity index across productive rearrangements. Held by TCRdb, this immuneACCESS table contains in-frame sequences only and omits some clones. Under half of the omission traces to an unresolved V gene where checked; the cause of the rest is unknown. V and J calls and clone size follow that table, whereas D and trimming were derived from the DNA. The sample table records roughly 180,000 clones; 79% of these occur just once. Roughly 8% of the sample is held by the ten biggest clonotypes.

On this clone: The antigen it binds to is not known. The record has no base qualities; no much larger clone is one base away.

The CDR3 holds 16 amino acids from the cysteine to the phenylalanine. Only the CDR3 DNA stays, 48 bases, in frame from base 1. Unmatched junction bases come to 7, with V trimmed by 6 bases and J by 1 base. The germline V gene yields SGHDN for CDR1 and FVKESK for CDR2. One collaborating source in Seattle enrolled patients while the patients were actively infected and followed the patients over time throughout the course of disease. Whole blood was collected in K2EDTA tubes by collaborating institutions according to the institutions' own protocols. For TCRbeta analysis, collaborators shipped samples as frozen whole blood, isolated PBMCs, or DNA extracted from either of those sample types.

The TCR sequence derives from an older woman with COVID-19, enrolled during active disease. Sequencing was carried out using peripheral blood. Here the chain combines TRBV14 and TRBJ2-2; 8 bases in the middle match TRBD2. For the CDR3, the sequence is CASSSLAELNTGELFF. The DNA is TGTGCCAGCAGTTCACTAGCGGAGTTGAACACCGGGGAGCTGTTTTTT.